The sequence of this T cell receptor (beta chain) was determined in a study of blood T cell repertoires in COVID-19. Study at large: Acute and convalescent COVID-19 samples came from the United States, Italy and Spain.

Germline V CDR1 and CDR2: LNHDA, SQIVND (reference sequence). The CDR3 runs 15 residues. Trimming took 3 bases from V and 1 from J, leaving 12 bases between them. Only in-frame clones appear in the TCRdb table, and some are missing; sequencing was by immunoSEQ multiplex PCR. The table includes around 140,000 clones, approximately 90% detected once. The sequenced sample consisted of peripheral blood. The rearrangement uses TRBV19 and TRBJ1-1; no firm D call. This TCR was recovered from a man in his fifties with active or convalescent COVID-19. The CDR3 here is CASSIVGVRNTEAFF. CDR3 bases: TGTGCCAGTAGTATCGTCGGGGTGCGGAACACTGAAGCTTTCTTT.